This paragraph covers one T cell receptor (beta chain) sequence. Its antigen remains unidentified. V lost 4 bases to trimming and J lost 4 bases, with 16 bases between them. CDR3 size: 15 residues. Preparation of TCR beta libraries was done by quantitative 5'-RACE with molecular barcodes. TCRdb analysed the 5' RACE reads with MiXCR anew, one entry per CDR3 protein. The data contain 300,000 to 350,000 distinct CDR3 sequences, around 21% of them seen just once; the ten biggest clones take up about 3.5%. The entry originates in a study of CD8 T cells in ankylosing spondylitis. Overall study findings and caveats: Matched synovial fluid from ankylosing spondylitis patients was reported to be enriched for disease-linked clones. Seven to nine highly homologous variants made up a TCR beta motif that seemed to typify ankylosing spondylitis blood. Relatively rare in peripheral blood, disease-linked clones were also CD8+.

This TCR was recovered from a female donor with ankylosing spondylitis or in good health (not recorded which). The rearrangement joins TRBV12-3 or TRBV12-4 to TRBJ1-2; D call uncertain. The sequenced material came from blood, either unsorted or a sorted T cell fraction (not recorded which). The CDR3 coding sequence is TGTGCCAGCAGTTCCCTCATCACAGCCCGCTATGGCTACACCTTC. Translating it yields CASSSLITARYGYTF.